One and the same sample provided the 6 T cell receptor beta chains below, sequenced in a study of OX40 agonist ivuxolimab in advanced cancers. Clones were sequenced by immunoSEQ multiplex PCR, and TCRdb holds only the in-frame ones, with some missing. The sample lists around 95,000 clones; around 90% were seen once. The sequencing here drew on CD4+ or CD8+ T cells sorted from blood, taken in a trial of the OX40 agonist ivuxolimab. These receptors were collected from an adult with an advanced solid tumor such as melanoma, head and neck, liver or kidney cancer.

This chain uses TRBV15 with TRBJ2-7; 7 nucleotides match TRBD1. The trim removed 3 bases at V and 4 bases at J, leaving 9 bases unmatched. The germline V gene has CDR1 LNHNV and CDR2 YYDKDF (reference sequence). The CDR3 loop spans 15 amino acids. The CDR3 protein is CATSRETGLRYEQYF. The CDR3 DNA sequence: TGTGCCACCAGCAGGGAGACAGGGCTAAGGTACGAGCAGTACTTC.

The chain recombines TRBV5-6 with TRBJ2-1; D might be TRBD2 (6 bases). Looked up from germline, CDR1 is SGHDT and CDR2 is YYEEEE. The CDR3 is 15 residues long. V was shortened by 4 bases and J by 1 base, with 12 bases between the two germline ends. The CDR3 sequence: CASSLFRGSYNEQFF. The CDR3 coding sequence is TGTGCCAGCAGCCTGTTTCGGGGGTCCTACAATGAGCAGTTCTTC.

The chain joins TRBV28 to TRBJ2-7, with D perhaps TRBD1 or TRBD2 (5 bases each). The germline V gene has CDR1 MDHEN and CDR2 SYDVKM. V was clipped by 4 bases and J by 3 bases, with 13 bases between them. This CDR3 contains 14 residues. DNA of the CDR3: TGTGCCAGCAGTTCCCCCGGGACCATCTACGAGCAGTACTTC. Translating gives CASSSPGTIYEQYF. Full variable domain (missing parts from reference TRBV28 and TRBJ2-7): DVKVTQSSRYLVKRTGEKVFLECVQDMDHENMFWYRQDPGLGLRLIYFSYDVKMKEKGDIPEGYSVSREKKERFSLILESASTNQTSMYLCASSSPGTIYEQYFGPGTRLTVT.

This chain connects TRBV27 to TRBJ2-5; TRBD2 aligns across 10 bases. TRBJ2-7 matches the DNA end more closely, so the J call is doubtful. Germline V gives CDR1 MNHEY, CDR2 SMNVEV (reference sequence). The CDR3 extends over 14 amino acids. For the CDR3, the DNA is TGTGCCAGCAAGACGGGACTAGCGACCTACGAGCAGTACTTC. It encodes CASKTGLATYEQYF.

This clone was detected a few times. This chain joins TRBV19 and TRBJ2-1; D is uncertain. Trimming stripped 1 base from V and 5 bases from J, with 9 bases between. In germline, CDR1 is LNHDA, CDR2 SQIVND (reference sequence). The CDR3 is 14 residues long. DNA of the CDR3: TGTGCCAGTAGTATAGTCGGCAGCAACAATGAGCAGTTCTTC. Translating gives CASSIVGSNNEQFF.

The CDR3 nucleotides read TGTGCCAGCAGCAGGACAGATACGCAGTATTTT. It specifies CASSRTDTQYF. The chain is built from TRBV7-2 and TRBJ2-3; no reliable D call. Germline V CDR1 and CDR2: SGHTA, FQGNSA. V was trimmed by 5 bases and J by 3 bases, leaving 3 bases between them. The CDR3 runs 11 residues.